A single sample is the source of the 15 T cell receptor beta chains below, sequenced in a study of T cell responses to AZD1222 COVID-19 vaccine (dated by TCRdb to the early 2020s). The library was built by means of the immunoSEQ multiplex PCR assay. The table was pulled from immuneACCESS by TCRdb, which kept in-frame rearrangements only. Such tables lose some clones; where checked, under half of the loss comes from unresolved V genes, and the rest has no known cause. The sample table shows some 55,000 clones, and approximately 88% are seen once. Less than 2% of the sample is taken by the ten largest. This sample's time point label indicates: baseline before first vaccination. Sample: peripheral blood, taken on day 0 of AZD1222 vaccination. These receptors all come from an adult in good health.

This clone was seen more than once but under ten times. The CDR3 DNA is TGTGCCAGCAGCGTCCGTCCCCTAGCGGGAGAAGAGACCCAGTACTTC. This translates into CASSVRPLAGEETQYF. The chain joins TRBV9 to TRBJ2-5; TRBD2 matches at 10 bases. The CDR3 extends over 16 amino acids. CDR1 and CDR2 (germline): SGDLS, YYNGEE. V lost 2 bases and J lost 3; bases outside the gene matches: 7.

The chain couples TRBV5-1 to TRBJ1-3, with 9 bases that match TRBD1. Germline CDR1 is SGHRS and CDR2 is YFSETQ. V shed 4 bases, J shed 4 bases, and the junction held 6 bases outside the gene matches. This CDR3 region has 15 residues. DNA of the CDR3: TGCGCCAGCAGCCTGGGACAGGGTGCGGGAAACACCATATATTTT. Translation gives CASSLGQGAGNTIYF.

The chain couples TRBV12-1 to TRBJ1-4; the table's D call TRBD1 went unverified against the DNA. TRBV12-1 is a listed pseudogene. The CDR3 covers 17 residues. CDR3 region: CASTPCPGPSTNEKLFF. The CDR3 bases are TGTGCCAGCACCCCCTGCCCAGGGCCTTCGACTAATGAAAAACTGTTTTTT.

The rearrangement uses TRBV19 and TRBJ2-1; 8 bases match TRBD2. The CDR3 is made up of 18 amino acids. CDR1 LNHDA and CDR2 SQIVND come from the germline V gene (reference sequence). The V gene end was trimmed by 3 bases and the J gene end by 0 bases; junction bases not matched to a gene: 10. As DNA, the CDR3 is TGTGCCAGTAGTATGCCCCATGCGAGCGGGAGCTCCTACAATGAGCAGTTCTTC. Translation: CASSMPHASGSSYNEQFF. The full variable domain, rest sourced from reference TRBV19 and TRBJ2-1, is DGGITQSPKYLFRKEGQNVTLSCEQNLNHDAMYWYRQDPGQGLRLIYYSQIVNDFQKGDIAEGYSVSREKKESFPLTVTSAQKNPTAFYLCASSMPHASGSSYNEQFFGPGTRLTVL.

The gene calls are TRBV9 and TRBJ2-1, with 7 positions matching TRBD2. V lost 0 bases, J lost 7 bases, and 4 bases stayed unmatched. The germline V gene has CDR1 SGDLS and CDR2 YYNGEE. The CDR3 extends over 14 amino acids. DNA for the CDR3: TGTGCCAGCAGCGTAGGAAGCGGGGTGAATGAGCAGTTCTTC. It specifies CASSVGSGVNEQFF.

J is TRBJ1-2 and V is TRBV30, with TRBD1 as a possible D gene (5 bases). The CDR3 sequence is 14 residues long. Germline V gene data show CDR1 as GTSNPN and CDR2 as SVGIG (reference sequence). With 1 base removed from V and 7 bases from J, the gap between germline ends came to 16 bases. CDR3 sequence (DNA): TGTGCCTGGAGTGCCCGAATCAGGGACGCTGGCTACACCTTC. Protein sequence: CAWSARIRDAGYTF.

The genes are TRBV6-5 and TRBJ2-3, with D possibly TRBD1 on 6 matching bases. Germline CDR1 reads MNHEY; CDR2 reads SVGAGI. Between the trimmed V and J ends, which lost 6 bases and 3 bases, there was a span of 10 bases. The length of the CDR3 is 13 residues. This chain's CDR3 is CASRPGQTDTQYF. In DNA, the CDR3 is TGTGCCAGCAGGCCCGGACAGACAGATACGCAGTATTTT.

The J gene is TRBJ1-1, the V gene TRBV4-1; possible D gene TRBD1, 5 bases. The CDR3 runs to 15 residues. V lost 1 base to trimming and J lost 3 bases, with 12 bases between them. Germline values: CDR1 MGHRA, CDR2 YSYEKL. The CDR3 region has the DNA TGCGCCAGCAGCCAAGGGACATTGAAGGACACTGAAGCTTTCTTT. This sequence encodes CASSQGTLKDTEAFF.

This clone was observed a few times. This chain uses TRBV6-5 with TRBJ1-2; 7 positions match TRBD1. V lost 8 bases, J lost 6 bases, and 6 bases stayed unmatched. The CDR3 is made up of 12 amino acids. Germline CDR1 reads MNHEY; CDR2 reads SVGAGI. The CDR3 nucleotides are TGTGCCAGCCGTACAGGGGATAATGGCTACACCTTC. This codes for CASRTGDNGYTF.

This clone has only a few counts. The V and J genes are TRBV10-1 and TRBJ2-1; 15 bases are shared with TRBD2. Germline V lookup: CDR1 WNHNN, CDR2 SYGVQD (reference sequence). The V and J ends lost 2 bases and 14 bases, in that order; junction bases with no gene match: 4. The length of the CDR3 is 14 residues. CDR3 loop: CASSEGLAGGPKFF. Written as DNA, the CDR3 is TGCGCCAGCAGTGAGGGACTAGCGGGAGGGCCGAAGTTCTTC.

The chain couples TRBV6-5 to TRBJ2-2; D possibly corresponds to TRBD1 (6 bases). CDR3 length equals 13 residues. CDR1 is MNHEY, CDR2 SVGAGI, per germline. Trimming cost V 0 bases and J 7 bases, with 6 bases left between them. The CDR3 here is CASSYSTGGELFF. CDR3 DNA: TGTGCCAGCAGTTACTCGACAGGCGGGGAGCTGTTTTTT.

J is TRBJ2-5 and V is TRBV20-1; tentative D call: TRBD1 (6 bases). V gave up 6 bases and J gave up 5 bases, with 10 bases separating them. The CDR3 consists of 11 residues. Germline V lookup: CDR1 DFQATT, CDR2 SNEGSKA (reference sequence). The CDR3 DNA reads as TGCAGTGCCCGCAGGGGCGAGACCCAGTACTTC. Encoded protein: CSARRGETQYF.

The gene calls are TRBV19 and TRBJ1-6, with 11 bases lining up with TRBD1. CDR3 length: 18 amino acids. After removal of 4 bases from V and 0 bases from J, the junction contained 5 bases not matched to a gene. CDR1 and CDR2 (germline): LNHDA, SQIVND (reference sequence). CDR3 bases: TGTGCCAGTAGTACCGGACAGGGGGCGAGCTCCTATAATTCACCCCTCCACTTT. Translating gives CASSTGQGASSYNSPLHF.

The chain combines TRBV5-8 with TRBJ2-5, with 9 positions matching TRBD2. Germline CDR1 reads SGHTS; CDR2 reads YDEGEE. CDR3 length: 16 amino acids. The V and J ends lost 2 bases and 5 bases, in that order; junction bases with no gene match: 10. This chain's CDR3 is CASSLGGRAGRETQYF. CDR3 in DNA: TGTGCCAGCAGCTTAGGCGGGAGGGCCGGTCGGGAGACCCAGTACTTC.

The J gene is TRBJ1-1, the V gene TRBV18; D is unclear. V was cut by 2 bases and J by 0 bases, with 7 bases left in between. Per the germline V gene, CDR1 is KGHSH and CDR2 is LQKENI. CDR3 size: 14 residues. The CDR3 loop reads CASSPAQMNTEAFF. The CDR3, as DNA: TGTGCCAGCTCACCAGCACAGATGAACACTGAAGCTTTCTTT. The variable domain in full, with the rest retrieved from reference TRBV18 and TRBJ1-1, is NAGVMQNPRHLVRRRGQEARLRCSPMKGHSHVYWYRQLPEEGLKFMVYLQKENIIDESGMPKERFSAEFPKEGPSILRIQQVVRGDSAAYFCASSPAQMNTEAFFGQGTRLTVV.